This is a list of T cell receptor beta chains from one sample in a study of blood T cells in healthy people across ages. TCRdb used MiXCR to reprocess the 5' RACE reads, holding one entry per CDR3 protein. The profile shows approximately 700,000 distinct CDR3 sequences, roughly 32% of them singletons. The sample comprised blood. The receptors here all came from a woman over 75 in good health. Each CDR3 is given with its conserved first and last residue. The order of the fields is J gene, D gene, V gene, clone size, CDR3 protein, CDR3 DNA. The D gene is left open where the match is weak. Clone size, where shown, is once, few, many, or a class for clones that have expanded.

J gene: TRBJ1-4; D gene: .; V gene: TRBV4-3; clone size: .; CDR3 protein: CASSQRLAGELFF; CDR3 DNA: TGCGCCAGCAGCCAGCGGCTAGCGGGGGAACTGTTTTTT
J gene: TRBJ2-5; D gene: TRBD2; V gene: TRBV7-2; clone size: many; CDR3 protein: CASSRKRGYQETQYF; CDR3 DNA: TGTGCCAGCAGCAGAAAGCGGGGGTACCAAGAGACCCAGTACTTC
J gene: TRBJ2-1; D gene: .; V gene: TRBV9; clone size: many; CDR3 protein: CASSPLGGGPNSYNEQFF; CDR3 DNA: TGTGCCAGCAGCCCACTGGGGGGCGGACCGAACTCCTACAATGAGCAGTTCTTC
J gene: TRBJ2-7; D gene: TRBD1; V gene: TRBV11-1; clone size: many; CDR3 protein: CASSFLNRGSYEQYF; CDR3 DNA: TGTGCCAGCAGCTTTTTGAACAGGGGTAGCTACGAGCAGTACTTC
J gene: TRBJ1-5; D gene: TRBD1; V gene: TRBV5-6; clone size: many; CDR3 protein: CASSLSGGFEGNQPQHF; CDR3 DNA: TGTGCCAGCAGCTTGTCAGGGGGCTTTGAAGGCAATCAGCCCCAGCATTTT
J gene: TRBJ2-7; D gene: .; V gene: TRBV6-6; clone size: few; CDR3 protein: CASRSGQSSYEQYF; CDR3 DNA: TGTGCCAGCAGGTCTGGACAAAGCTCCTACGAGCAGTACTTC
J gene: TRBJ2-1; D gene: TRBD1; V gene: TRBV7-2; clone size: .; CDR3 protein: CASSRLNRGNEQFF; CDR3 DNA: TGTGCCAGCAGCCGATTGAACAGGGGGAATGAGCAGTTCTTC
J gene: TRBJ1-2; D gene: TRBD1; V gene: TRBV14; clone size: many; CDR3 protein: CASSRQGAGGYGYTF; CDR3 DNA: TGTGCCAGCAGCCGTCAGGGGGCCGGTGGCTATGGCTACACCTTC
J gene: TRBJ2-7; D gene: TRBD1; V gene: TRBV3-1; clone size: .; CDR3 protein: CASSQGQGVPTQYF; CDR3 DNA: TGTGCCAGCAGCCAGGGGCAGGGGGTCCCCACCCAGTACTTC
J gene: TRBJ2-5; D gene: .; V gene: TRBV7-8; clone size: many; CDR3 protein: CASSSPVGLEYF; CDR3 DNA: TGTGCCAGCAGCTCCCCTGTGGGGTTGGAGTACTTC
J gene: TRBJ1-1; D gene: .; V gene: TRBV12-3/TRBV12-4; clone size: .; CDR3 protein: CASSLYGGERAEAFF; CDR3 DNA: TGTGCCAGCAGTTTATATGGGGGGGAAAGGGCTGAAGCTTTCTTT
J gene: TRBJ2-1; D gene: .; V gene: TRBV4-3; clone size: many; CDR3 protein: CASSQSGETYNEQFF; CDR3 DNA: TGCGCCAGCAGCCAGTCAGGGGAGACCTACAATGAGCAGTTCTTC
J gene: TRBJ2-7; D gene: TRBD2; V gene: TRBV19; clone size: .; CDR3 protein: CASSLAGASYNEQYF; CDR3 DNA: TGTGCCAGTAGTCTAGCGGGGGCCTCCTACAATGAGCAGTACTTC
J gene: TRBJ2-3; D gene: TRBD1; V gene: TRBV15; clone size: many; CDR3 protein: CATSRDTQGASDTQYF; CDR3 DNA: TGTGCCACCAGCAGAGATACGCAGGGGGCATCCGATACGCAGTATTTT
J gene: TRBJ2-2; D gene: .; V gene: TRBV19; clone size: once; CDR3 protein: CASKSRANTGELFF; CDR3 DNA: TGTGCCAGTAAATCGCGGGCGAACACCGGGGAGCTGTTTTTT
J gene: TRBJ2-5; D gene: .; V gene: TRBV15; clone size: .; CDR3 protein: CTISRDSGDGETQYF; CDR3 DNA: TGTACCATCAGCAGAGATTCGGGGGATGGAGAGACCCAGTACTTC
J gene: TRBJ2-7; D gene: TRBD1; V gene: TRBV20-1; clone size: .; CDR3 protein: CSASPSGQGNFYEQYF; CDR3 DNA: TGCAGTGCTAGTCCCTCCGGACAGGGGAATTTCTACGAGCAGTACTTC
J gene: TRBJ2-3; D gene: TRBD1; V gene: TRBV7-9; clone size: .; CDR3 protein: CASSLVTGGILSGTDTQYF; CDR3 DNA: TGTGCCAGCAGCTTGGTGACAGGGGGTATTTTGTCGGGCACAGATACGCAGTATTTT
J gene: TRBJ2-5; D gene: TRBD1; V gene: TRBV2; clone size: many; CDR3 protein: CASRETGAGQTQYF; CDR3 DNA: TGTGCCAGCAGAGAGACAGGGGCAGGACAGACCCAGTACTTC
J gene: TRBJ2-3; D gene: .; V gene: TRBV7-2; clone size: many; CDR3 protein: CASSFRYDPNTQYF; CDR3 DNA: TGTGCCAGCAGCTTCAGATACGATCCGAATACGCAGTATTTT
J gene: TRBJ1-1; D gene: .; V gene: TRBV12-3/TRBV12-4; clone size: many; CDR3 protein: CASSERNTEAFF; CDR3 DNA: TGTGCCAGCAGCGAAAGGAACACTGAAGCTTTCTTT
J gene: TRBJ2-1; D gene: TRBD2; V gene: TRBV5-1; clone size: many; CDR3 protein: CASSLGLAGIYNEQFF; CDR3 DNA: TGCGCCAGCAGCCTGGGACTAGCGGGGATCTACAATGAGCAGTTCTTC
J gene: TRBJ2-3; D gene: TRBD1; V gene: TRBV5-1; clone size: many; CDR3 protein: CASSNTRTGYTDTQYF; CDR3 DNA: TGCGCCAGCAGCAACACCAGGACAGGTTACACAGATACGCAGTATTTT
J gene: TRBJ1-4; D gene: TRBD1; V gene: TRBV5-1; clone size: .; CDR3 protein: CASSLAGGGSNEKLFF; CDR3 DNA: TGCGCCAGCAGCTTGGCAGGGGGCGGTTCTAATGAAAAACTGTTTTTT
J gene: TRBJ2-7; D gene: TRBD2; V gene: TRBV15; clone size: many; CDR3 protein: CATSSKRDGAYEQYF; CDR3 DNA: TGTGCCACCAGCAGTAAGCGGGACGGGGCCTACGAGCAGTACTTC
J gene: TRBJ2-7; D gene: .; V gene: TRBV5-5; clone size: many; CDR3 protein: CASSPLPGANVGEQYF; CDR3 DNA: TGTGCCAGCAGCCCGCTCCCAGGGGCTAATGTGGGGGAGCAGTACTTC